The clone carrying this T cell receptor (beta chain) was recorded a few times. The sample comes from a study of chemoradiotherapy in HPV16-positive cancers. The assay was immunoSEQ multiplex PCR, and TCRdb's table has in-frame clones only and misses some. This table has tens of thousands of clones, about four fifths appearing once. In germline, CDR1 is SGHAT, CDR2 FQDESV (reference sequence). Trimming stripped 0 bases from V and 4 bases from J, with 9 bases between. This CDR3 is built from 14 residues. The source was blood, collected from a patient who underwent chemoradiotherapy. The chain uses TRBV11-1 and TRBJ1-1; D remains ambiguous. The clonotype comes from a human donor with HPV-associated anogenital cancer. The DNA for the CDR3 is TGTGCCAGCAGCTTAGCGGACGGGCCCACTGAAGCTTTCTTT. Its translation is CASSLADGPTEAFF.